Listed below are T cell receptor beta chains from one sample, sequenced in a study of T cell repertoires in cytomegalovirus infection. MiXCR, run by TCRdb on the reads, gives a single entry per CDR3 protein. This sample yields about 830,000 distinct CDR3 sequences, of which approximately 30% are seen a single time; 9.5% to 15% belongs to the top ten. The antigens these receptors bind are not known. Material: cultured CD8+ T cells from PBMCs, obtained from culture after CMV antigen stimulation. Every receptor here comes from a human donor in good health (CMV status not recorded). Some clones in this sample may be carry-over from other donors' samples. Each CDR3 is given with its conserved first and last residue. The D gene is left open where the match is weak.

TRBJ1-2	TRBV7-6	-	CASSLGQGTFSGYTF
TRBJ1-2	TRBV28	-	CASSFGQGTNYGYTF
TRBJ2-6	TRBV19	-	CASTTTRSVVGANVLTF
TRBJ1-1	TRBV7-6	TRBD1	CASSKRTGGKAFF
TRBJ2-5	TRBV7-9	TRBD1	CASSPVRGQEQETQYF
TRBJ1-2	TRBV6-1	TRBD1	CASSQDRGLNYGYTF
TRBJ2-1	TRBV4-1	TRBD1	CASSHGQGGAYNEQFF
TRBJ2-1	TRBV20-1	-	CSAGDRGLGAYNEQFF
TRBJ2-1	TRBV19	TRBD1	CASRGTGYNEQFF
TRBJ1-5	TRBV7-6	-	CASSLRGGKDQPQHF
TRBJ2-1	TRBV5-1	-	CASSLGQGGNEQFF
TRBJ2-1	TRBV11-1	-	CATHSPGGVYNEQFF
TRBJ1-4	TRBV7-9	-	CASSSAWNEKLFF
TRBJ1-2	TRBV28	TRBD1	CASSSRTGGSIGYGYTF
TRBJ2-1	TRBV7-8	TRBD2	CASSLGGAGGYNEQFF
TRBJ1-5	TRBV7-4	-	CASSPIRGSQHF
TRBJ1-2	TRBV7-9	TRBD1	CASSLNSDRGRGDYGYTF
TRBJ2-2	TRBV7-2	TRBD1	CASSQPLGQGHAGELFF
TRBJ2-1	TRBV2	TRBD2	CASGGGVNEQFF
TRBJ2-2	TRBV9	-	CASSAQHYRGKLNTGELFF
TRBJ2-3	TRBV7-6	TRBD1	CASSLEGANTDMQYF
TRBJ2-7	TRBV7-2	TRBD2	CASSFIAGAYEQYF
TRBJ1-4	TRBV19	-	CATSTDHSNEKLFF
TRBJ1-2	TRBV7-2	-	CASSLNRVYGYTF
TRBJ2-2	TRBV7-6	-	CASSPFRELFF
TRBJ2-1	TRBV7-6	TRBD2	CASSWVAGGLNEQFF
TRBJ2-2	TRBV6-1	-	CASSERPNTGELFF
TRBJ1-2	TRBV7-3	TRBD1	CASSVSGGTGANYGYTF
TRBJ1-4	TRBV12-3/TRBV12-4	TRBD1	CASNFRAGGLATNEKLFF
TRBJ2-7	TRBV7-6	TRBD1	CASSLGTGYRDEQYF
TRBJ2-1	TRBV2	TRBD2	CASSGWDSGGTSYNEQFF
TRBJ1-2	TRBV20-1	TRBD1	CSARDLDRDGYGYTF
TRBJ2-3	TRBV24-1	-	CATSDLQRSDTQYF
TRBJ1-2	TRBV4-3	-	CASSRTLIPSTNDYGYTF
TRBJ2-5	TRBV6-5	-	CATAVGAGTQYF
TRBJ2-1	TRBV7-9	-	CASSFLAGAFEQFF
TRBJ2-2	TRBV7-6	-	CASSLREQGGDTGELFF
TRBJ2-2	TRBV24-1	TRBD1	CATSVGDSYTGELFF
TRBJ2-3	TRBV20-1	-	CSARNSGGTSGTDTQYF
TRBJ1-1	TRBV6-2/TRBV6-3	-	CASSSDPAGLLNTEAFF
TRBJ1-3	TRBV7-2	-	CASSPNRALDTIYF
TRBJ1-1	TRBV11-1	TRBD1	CASSLAFPGQGEGTEAFF
TRBJ2-3	TRBV4-1	TRBD1	CASSPGQPSDTQYF
TRBJ2-5	TRBV20-1	TRBD2	CSATLLGLAEYQETQYF
TRBJ2-1	TRBV6-1	-	CASSLGHPSSYNEQFF
TRBJ1-2	TRBV27	-	CASSEIQGNYGYTF
TRBJ1-4	TRBV7-6	TRBD1	CASSPWTGTNEKLFF
TRBJ1-5	TRBV24-1	-	CATSGTASNQPQHF
TRBJ2-7	TRBV6-1	-	CASSEERGRDEQYF
TRBJ2-1	TRBV27	TRBD2	CASSFQTSGGEQFF
TRBJ2-1	TRBV12-5	-	CASAFTNEQFF
TRBJ2-2	TRBV7-9	-	CASSLVQGTNTGELFF
TRBJ1-3	TRBV7-6	TRBD1	CASSPPRDRAGNTIYF
TRBJ2-3	TRBV20-1	TRBD2	CSARDFLILASGGDGGTTDTQYF
TRBJ2-7	TRBV12-3/TRBV12-4	-	CASTPSTSYEQYF
TRBJ2-1	TRBV12-5	TRBD2	CASGPPFLAGGMGEQFF
TRBJ2-5	TRBV7-6	-	CASSLSQGGSGETQYF